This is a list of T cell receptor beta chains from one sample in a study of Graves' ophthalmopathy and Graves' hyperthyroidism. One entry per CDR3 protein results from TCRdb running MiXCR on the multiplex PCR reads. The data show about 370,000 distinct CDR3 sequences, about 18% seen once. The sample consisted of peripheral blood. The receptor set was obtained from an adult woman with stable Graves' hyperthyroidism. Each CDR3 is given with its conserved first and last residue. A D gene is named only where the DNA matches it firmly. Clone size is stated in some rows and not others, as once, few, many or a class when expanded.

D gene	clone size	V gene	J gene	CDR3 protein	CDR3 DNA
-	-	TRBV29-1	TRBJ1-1	CSVDLLFGTNSPLNTEAFF	TGCAGCGTGGATCTTTTGTTTGGGACCAACTCCCCTTTAAACACTGAAGCTTTCTTT
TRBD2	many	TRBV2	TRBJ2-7	CASTLDGRTHEQYF	TGTGCCAGCACTCTGGACGGGAGGACCCACGAGCAGTACTTC
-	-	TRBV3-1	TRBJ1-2	CASSQDGAGDYGYTF	TGTGCCAGCAGCCAAGATGGGGCAGGGGACTATGGCTACACCTTC
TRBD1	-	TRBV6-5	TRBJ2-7	CASSYSSAGGDEQYF	TGTGCCAGCAGTTACTCGTCCGCAGGGGGCGACGAGCAGTACTTC
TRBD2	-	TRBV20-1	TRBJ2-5	CSARDGRGETQYF	TGCAGTGCTAGAGATGGGCGGGGGGAGACCCAGTACTTC
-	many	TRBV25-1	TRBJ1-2	CASSEGGNYGYTF	TGTGCCAGCAGTGAGGGGGGTAACTATGGCTACACCTTC
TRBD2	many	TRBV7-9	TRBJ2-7	CASSRGAGASYEQYF	TGTGCCAGCAGCCGAGGGGCGGGAGCGTCCTACGAGCAGTACTTC
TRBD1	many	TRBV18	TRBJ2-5	CASSPGQQETQYF	TGTGCCAGCAGCCCGGGACAGCAAGAGACCCAGTACTTC
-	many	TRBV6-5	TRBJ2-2	CASSYSLGQNTGELFF	TGTGCCAGCAGTTACTCTTTGGGACAGAACACCGGGGAGCTGTTTTTT
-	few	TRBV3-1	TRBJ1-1	CASSQASRANTEAFF	TGTGCCAGCAGCCAAGCATCTAGGGCAAACACTGAAGCTTTCTTT
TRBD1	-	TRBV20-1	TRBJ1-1	CSARPTGALMNTEAFF	TGCAGTGCTAGGCCAACAGGGGCGCTCATGAACACTGAAGCTTTCTTT
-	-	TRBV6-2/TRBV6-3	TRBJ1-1	CASRITEAFF	TGTGCTAGCCGGATCACTGAAGCTTTCTTT
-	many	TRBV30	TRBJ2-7	CAWMARSPNYEQYF	TGTGCCTGGATGGCACGCTCGCCCAACTACGAGCAGTACTTC
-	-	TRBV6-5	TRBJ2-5	CASSLSSPLGETQYF	TGTGCCAGCAGCTTAAGTAGCCCGCTCGGTGAGACCCAGTACTTC
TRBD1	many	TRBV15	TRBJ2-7	CATSREATGAYEQYF	TGTGCCACCAGCAGAGAGGCGACAGGGGCCTACGAGCAGTACTTC
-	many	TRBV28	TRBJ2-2	CASIAAAWGLTNTGELFF	TGTGCCAGCATTGCCGCAGCCTGGGGTCTCACGAACACCGGGGAGCTGTTTTTT
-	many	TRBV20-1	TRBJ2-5	CSASQTQYF	TGCAGTGCTAGTCAGACCCAGTACTTC
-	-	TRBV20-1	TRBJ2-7	CSAPPDWQGNREQYF	TGCAGTGCTCCCCCTGATTGGCAGGGGAATCGCGAGCAGTACTTC
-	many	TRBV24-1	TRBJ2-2	CATSDFGGPGRSLRYTGELFF	TGTGCCACCAGTGATTTTGGGGGACCAGGGAGGTCGCTCAGATACACCGGGGAGCTGTTTTTT
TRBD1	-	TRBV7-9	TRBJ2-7	CASSPGAGGYEQYF	TGTGCCAGCAGCCCCGGTGCAGGGGGCTACGAGCAGTACTTC
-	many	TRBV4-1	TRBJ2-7	CASSQVGAREQYF	TGCGCCAGCAGCCAAGTAGGGGCGAGAGAGCAGTACTTC
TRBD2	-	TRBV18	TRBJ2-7	CASSPPLAGGLGEQYF	TGTGCCAGCTCACCACCTCTAGCGGGAGGTCTTGGTGAGCAGTACTTC
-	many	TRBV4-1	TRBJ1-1	CASSQGVWGTEAFF	TGCGCCAGCAGCCAGGGTGTTTGGGGGACTGAAGCTTTCTTT
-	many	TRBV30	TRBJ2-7	CAWSYLGREQYF	TGTGCCTGGAGTTATCTAGGGCGAGAGCAGTACTTC
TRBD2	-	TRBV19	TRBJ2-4	CASSMTTSGRRNIQYF	TGTGCCAGTAGTATGACGACTAGCGGGAGGAGGAACATTCAGTACTTC
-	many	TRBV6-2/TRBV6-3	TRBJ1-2	CASSYSGRTYGYTF	TGTGCCAGCAGTTACTCAGGTCGGACCTATGGCTACACCTTC
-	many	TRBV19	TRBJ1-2	CASSSLGTNYGYTF	TGTGCCAGTAGTTCCCTTGGGACGAACTATGGCTACACCTTC
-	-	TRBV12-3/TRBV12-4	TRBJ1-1	CASSLAGLGTEAFF	TGTGCCAGCAGTTTAGCAGGGCTGGGAACTGAAGCTTTCTTT
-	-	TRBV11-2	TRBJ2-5	CASSSNRETQYF	TGTGCCAGCAGCTCTAACAGGGAGACCCAGTACTTC
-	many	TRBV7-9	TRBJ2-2	CASSLDREYEELFF	TGTGCCAGCAGCTTAGACAGGGAATACGAGGAGCTGTTTTTT
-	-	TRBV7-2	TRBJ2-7	CASSLGHASYEQYF	TGTGCCAGCAGCTTGGGTCATGCCTCCTACGAGCAGTACTTC
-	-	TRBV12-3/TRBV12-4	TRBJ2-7	CASGIIGLYEQYF	TGTGCCAGCGGGATCATCGGGCTCTACGAGCAGTACTTC
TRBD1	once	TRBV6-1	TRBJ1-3	CASSDGQGLDTIYF	TGTGCCAGCAGTGACGGACAGGGGCTAGACACCATATATTTT
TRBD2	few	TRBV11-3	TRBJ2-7	CASSLVSGRDHEQYF	TGTGCCAGCAGCTTAGTTTCCGGGAGGGACCACGAGCAGTACTTC
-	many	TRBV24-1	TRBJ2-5	CATSDRLGGQLQETQYF	TGTGCCACCAGTGACCGCCTGGGGGGACAGTTACAAGAGACCCAGTACTTC
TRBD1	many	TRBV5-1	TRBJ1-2	CASSGTGLDYGYTF	TGCGCCAGCAGCGGGACAGGGTTGGACTATGGCTACACCTTC
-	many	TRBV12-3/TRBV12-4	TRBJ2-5	CASNSRGGETQYF	TGTGCCAGCAATAGCAGGGGCGGGGAGACCCAGTACTTC
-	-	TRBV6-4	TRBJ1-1	CASGAEAFF	TGTGCCAGCGGGGCTGAAGCTTTCTTT
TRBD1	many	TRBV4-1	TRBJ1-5	CASSQGPGGLNQPQHF	TGCGCCAGCAGCCAAGGTCCAGGGGGCCTCAATCAGCCCCAGCATTTT
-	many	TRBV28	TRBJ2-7	CASSLEGHRYEQYF	TGTGCCAGCAGTTTAGAGGGACATCGATACGAGCAGTACTTC
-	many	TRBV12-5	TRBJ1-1	CASGFSTANTEAFF	TGTGCTAGTGGTTTCTCCACCGCGAACACTGAAGCTTTCTTT
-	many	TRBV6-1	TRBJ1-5	CASSDTSYLLPQHF	TGTGCCAGCAGTGACACATCCTACCTCCTGCCCCAGCATTTT
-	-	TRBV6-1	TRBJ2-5	CASSESGVASLWGPQYF	TGTGCCAGCAGTGAGAGTGGGGTGGCGAGCCTATGGGGCCCCCAGTACTTC
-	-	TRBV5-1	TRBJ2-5	CASSFQKTYNPGETQYF	TGCGCCAGCAGCTTTCAAAAAACATATAACCCGGGAGAGACCCAGTACTTC
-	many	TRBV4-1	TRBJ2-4	CASSQGTMKNIQYF	TGCGCCAGCAGCCAAGGGACAATGAAAAACATTCAGTACTTC
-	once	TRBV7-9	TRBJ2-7	CASSLVLDRTYEQYF	TGTGCCAGCAGCTTAGTTCTGGACAGAACCTACGAGCAGTACTTC
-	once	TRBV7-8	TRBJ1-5	CASSLGRAIDQPQHF	TGTGCCAGCAGCTTAGGCAGGGCGATAGATCAGCCCCAGCATTTT
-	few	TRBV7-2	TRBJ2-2	CASSRGVMNTGELVF	TGTGCCAGCAGCCGTGGAGTAATGAACACCGGGGAGCTGGTTTTT
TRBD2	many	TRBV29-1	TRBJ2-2	CSGQGRGTGELFF	TGCAGCGGGCAAGGGAGGGGCACCGGGGAGCTGTTTTTT
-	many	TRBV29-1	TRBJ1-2	CSVTGWANYGYTF	TGCAGCGTTACAGGGTGGGCGAACTATGGCTACACCTTC
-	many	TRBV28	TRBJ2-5	CASILTSGNQETQYF	TGTGCCAGCATTTTGACATCGGGAAACCAAGAGACCCAGTACTTC
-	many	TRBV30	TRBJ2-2	CAWSVRRANTGELFF	TGTGCCTGGAGTGTAAGGCGGGCGAACACCGGGGAGCTGTTTTTT
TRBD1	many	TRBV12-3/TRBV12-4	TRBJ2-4	CASSSSGGTGGNIQYF	TGTGCCAGCAGTTCTTCTGGCGGAACAGGGGGGAACATTCAGTACTTC
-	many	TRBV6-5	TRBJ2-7	CASSRLGGAKTYEQYF	TGTGCCAGCAGCCGTCTTGGGGGGGCGAAGACCTACGAGCAGTACTTC
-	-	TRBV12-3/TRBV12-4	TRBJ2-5	CASSFRYSQETQYF	TGTGCCAGCAGTTTTAGGTACAGTCAAGAGACCCAGTACTTC
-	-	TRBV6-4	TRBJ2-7	CASSLKGMDEQYF	TGTGCCAGCAGTTTGAAGGGGATGGACGAGCAGTACTTC
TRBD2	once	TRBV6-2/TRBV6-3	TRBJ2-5	CASSLQLAGSETQYF	TGTGCCAGCAGTCTTCAACTAGCGGGTAGCGAGACCCAGTACTTC
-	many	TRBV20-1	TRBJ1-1	CSARVRGNTEAFF	TGCAGTGCCAGGGTCAGGGGGAACACTGAAGCTTTCTTT
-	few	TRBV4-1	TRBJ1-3	CASSQLFGAGNTIYF	TGCGCCAGCAGCCAATTGTTCGGAGCGGGAAACACCATATATTTT
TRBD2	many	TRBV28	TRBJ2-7	CASSLFFTSGDYEQYF	TGTGCCAGCAGTTTATTTTTCACTAGCGGGGATTACGAGCAGTACTTC